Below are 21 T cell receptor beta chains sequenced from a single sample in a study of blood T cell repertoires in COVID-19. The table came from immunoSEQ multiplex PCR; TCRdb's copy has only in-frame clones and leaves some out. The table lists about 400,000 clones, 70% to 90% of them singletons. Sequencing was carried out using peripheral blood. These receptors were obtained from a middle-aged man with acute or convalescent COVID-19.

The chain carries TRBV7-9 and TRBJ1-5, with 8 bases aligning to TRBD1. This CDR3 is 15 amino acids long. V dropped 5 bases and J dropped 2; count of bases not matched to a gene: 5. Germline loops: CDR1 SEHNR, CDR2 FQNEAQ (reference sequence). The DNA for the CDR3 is TGTGCCAGCAGCCCCGGACAGGGCGGCAATCAGCCCCAGCATTTT. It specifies CASSPGQGGNQPQHF.

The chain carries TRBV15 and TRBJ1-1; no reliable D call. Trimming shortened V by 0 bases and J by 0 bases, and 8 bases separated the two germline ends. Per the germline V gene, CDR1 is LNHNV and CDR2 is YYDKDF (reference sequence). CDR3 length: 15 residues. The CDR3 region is CATSRDRFLNTEAFF. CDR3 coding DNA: TGTGCCACCAGCAGAGACAGGTTTCTGAACACTGAAGCTTTCTTT.

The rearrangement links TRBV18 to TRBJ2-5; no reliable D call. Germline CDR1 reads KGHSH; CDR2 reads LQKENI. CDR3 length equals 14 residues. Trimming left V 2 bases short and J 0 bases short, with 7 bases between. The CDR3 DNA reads TGTGCCAGCTCACCAGTACAGAACCAAGAGACCCAGTACTTC. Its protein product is CASSPVQNQETQYF.

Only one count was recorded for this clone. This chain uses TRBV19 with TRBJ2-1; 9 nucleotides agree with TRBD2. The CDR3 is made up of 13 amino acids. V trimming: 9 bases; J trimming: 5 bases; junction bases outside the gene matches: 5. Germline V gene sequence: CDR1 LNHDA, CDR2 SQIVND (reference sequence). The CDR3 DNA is TGTGCCAGCGGGACTAGCCGAAACAATGAGCAGTTCTTC. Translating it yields CASGTSRNNEQFF.

The CDR3 is CASKGGLSSYEQYF. The CDR3 nucleotides are TGTGCCAGCAAGGGGGGGCTAAGTTCCTACGAGCAGTACTTC. The chain is built from TRBV28 and TRBJ2-7, with D possibly being TRBD2 (7 bases). Trimming removed 7 bases from V and 1 base from J, with 14 bases in between. There are 14 residues in the CDR3. Germline V CDR1 and CDR2: MDHEN, SYDVKM.

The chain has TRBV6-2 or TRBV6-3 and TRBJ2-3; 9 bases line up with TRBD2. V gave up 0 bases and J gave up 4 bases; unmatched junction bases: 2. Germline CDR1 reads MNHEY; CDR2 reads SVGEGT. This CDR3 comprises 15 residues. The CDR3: CASSYSSGRPDTQYF. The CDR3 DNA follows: TGTGCCAGCAGTTACTCTAGCGGGAGACCAGATACGCAGTATTTT.

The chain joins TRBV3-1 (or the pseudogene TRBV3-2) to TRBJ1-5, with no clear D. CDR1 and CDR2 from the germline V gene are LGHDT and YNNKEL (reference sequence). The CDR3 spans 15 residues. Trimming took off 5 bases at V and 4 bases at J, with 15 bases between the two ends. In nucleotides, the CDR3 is TGTGCCAGCAGCGATATGCCTAAAGAAAATCAGCCCCAGCATTTT. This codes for CASSDMPKENQPQHF.

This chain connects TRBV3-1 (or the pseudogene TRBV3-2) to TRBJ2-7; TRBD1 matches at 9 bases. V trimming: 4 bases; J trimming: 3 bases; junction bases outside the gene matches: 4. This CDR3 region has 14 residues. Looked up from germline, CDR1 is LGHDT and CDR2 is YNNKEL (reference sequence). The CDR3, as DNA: TGTGCCAGCAGCCGGACAGGGGAAGTCTACGAGCAGTACTTC. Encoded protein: CASSRTGEVYEQYF.

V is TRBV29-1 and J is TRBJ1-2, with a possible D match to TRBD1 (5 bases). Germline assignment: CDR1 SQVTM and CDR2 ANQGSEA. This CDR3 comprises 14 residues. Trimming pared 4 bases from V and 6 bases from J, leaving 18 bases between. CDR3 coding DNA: TGCAGCGTTGGTCCGCGACAGAACCAGGATGGCTACACCTTC. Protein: CSVGPRQNQDGYTF.

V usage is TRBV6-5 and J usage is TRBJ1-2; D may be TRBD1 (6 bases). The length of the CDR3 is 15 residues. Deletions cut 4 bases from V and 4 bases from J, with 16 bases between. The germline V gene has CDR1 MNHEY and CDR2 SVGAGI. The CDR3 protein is CASSSQTGIFYGYTF. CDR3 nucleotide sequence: TGTGCCAGCAGTTCCCAGACAGGAATCTTCTATGGCTACACCTTC.

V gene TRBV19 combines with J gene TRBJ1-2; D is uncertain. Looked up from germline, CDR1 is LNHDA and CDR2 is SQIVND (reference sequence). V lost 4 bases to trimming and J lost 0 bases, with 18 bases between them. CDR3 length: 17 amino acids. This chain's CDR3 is CASSSLPTVGANYGYTF. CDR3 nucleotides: TGTGCCAGTAGTAGCCTCCCAACCGTAGGAGCTAACTATGGCTACACCTTC.

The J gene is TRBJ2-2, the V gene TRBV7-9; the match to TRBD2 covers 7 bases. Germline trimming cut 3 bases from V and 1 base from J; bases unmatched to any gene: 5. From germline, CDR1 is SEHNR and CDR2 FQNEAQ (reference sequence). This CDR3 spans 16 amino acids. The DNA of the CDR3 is TGTGCCAGCAGCTTTATCGGGAGGATGAACACCGGGGAGCTGTTTTTT. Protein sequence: CASSFIGRMNTGELFF.

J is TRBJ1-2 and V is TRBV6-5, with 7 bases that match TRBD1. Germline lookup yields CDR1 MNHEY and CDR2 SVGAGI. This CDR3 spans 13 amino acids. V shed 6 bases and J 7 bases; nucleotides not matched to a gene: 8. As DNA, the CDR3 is TGTGCCAGCAGATACGACAGGGTGGTTGGCTACACCTTC. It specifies CASRYDRVVGYTF.

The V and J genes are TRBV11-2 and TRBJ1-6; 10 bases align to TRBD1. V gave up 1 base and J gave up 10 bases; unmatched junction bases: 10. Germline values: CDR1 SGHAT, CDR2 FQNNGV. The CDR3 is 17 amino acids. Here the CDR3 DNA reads TGTGCCAGCAGCTTAGCGAAGGGACAGGGGTTGGGATCACCCCTCCACTTT. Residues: CASSLAKGQGLGSPLHF.

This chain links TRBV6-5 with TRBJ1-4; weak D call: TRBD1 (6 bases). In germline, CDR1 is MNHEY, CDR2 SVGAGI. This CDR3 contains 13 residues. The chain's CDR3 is CASSAGVYEKLFF. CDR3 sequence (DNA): TGTGCGAGCTCGGCAGGGGTTTACGAAAAACTGTTTTTT.

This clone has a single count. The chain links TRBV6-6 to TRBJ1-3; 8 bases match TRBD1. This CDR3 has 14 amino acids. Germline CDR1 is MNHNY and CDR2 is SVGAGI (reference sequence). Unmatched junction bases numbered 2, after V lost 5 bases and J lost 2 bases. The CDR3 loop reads CASSDRGPGNTIYF. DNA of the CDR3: TGTGCCAGCAGTGACAGGGGCCCTGGAAACACCATATATTTT.

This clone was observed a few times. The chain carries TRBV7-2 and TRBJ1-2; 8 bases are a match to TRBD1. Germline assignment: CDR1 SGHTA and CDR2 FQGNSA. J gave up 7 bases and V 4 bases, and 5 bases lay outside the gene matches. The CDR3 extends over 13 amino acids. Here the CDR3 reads CASSSTGGFGYTF. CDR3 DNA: TGTGCCAGCAGCTCAACAGGGGGGTTTGGCTACACCTTC. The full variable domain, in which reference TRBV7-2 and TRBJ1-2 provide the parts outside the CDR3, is GAGVSQSPSNKVTEKGKDVELRCDPISGHTALYWYRQSLGQGLEFLIYFQGNSAPDKSGLPSDRFSAERTGGSVSTLTIQRTQQEDSAVYLCASSSTGGFGYTFGSGTRLTVV.

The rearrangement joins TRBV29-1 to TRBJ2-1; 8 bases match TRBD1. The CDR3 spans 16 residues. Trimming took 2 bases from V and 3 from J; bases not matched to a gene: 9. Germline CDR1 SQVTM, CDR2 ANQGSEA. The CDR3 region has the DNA TGCAGCGTTGAATTGTCTGACAGGGGAAACTACAATGAGCAGTTCTTC. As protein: CSVELSDRGNYNEQFF.

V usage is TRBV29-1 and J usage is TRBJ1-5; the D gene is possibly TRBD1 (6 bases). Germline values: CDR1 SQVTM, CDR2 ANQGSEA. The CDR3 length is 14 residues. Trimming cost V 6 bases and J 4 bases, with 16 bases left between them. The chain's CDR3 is CSVVQGIGNQPQHF. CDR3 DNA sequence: TGCAGCGTGGTACAGGGAATCGGGAATCAGCCCCAGCATTTT.

The CDR3 protein is CASSGSGRAISDEQFF. CDR3 in DNA: TGCGCCAGCAGCGGTAGCGGGAGGGCCATTTCGGATGAGCAGTTCTTC. V and J are TRBV4-1 and TRBJ2-1, with 11 positions matching TRBD2. Per the germline V gene, CDR1 is MGHRA and CDR2 is YSYEKL. This CDR3 spans 16 amino acids. Trimming took 5 bases from V and 8 from J; bases not matched to a gene: 11.

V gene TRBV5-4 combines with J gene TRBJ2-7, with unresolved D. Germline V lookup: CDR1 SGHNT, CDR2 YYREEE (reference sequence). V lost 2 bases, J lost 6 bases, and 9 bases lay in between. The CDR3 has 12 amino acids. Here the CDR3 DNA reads TGTGCCAGCAGCTTTAGTGGAGTCGAGCAGTACTTC. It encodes CASSFSGVEQYF.